There are a few counts of the clone carrying this TCR beta chain. The antigen is undetermined. TCRdb passed the 5' RACE reads through MiXCR, listing each CDR3 protein once. The sample carries about 140,000 distinct CDR3 sequences, roughly 31% recorded once. The germline V and J ends were trimmed by 1 base and 7 bases, with 14 bases remaining between them. In germline, CDR1 is SGHAT, CDR2 FQNNGV. There are 14 residues in the CDR3. The data were taken from a study of CD8 T cells in ankylosing spondylitis. Findings and caveats of the study: Significant enrichment of disease-linked clones was reportedly seen in matched ankylosing spondylitis synovial fluid.

This clonotype was sampled from a male donor with ankylosing spondylitis. The V gene is TRBV11-2, the J gene TRBJ2-7; D is tentatively TRBD1 or TRBD2 (5 bases each). Sequencing input: synovial fluid, either unsorted or a sorted T cell fraction (not recorded which). CDR3 protein: CASSLGAGTGEQYF. Here the CDR3 DNA reads TGTGCCAGCAGCTTAGGGGCCGGGACGGGGGAGCAGTACTTC.